This entry lists 13 T cell receptor beta chains sequenced from one sample in a study of patients and donors after allogeneic stem cell transplantation (dated by TCRdb to between 2020 and 2021). The library was prepared using RT-PCR. The instrument was a NextSeq 550. TCRdb reworked the public reads: Q25 trimming with fastp, MiXCR clone assembly, productive beta chains retained. Each entry merges the rows of one CDR3 protein and shows their most common DNA and genes. The sample table lists 70,000 to 95,000 distinct CDR3 sequences, approximately 5% of them with a count of one. Together, the top ten hold 2.5% to 3% of the sample. Sequencing was carried out using blood, either unsorted or a sorted T cell fraction (not recorded which). These receptors all stem from a human donor who was either an allogeneic HSCT recipient or a stem cell or donor lymphocyte infusion donor (not recorded which). It is not recorded whose cells these are; they may come from a transplant donor.

The chain joins TRBV2 to TRBJ1-3, with D possibly matching TRBD1 (6 bases). This CDR3 has 16 residues. The V end lost 5 bases, the J end lost 0 bases, and 14 bases lay between the germline ends. CDR1 and CDR2 (germline): SNHLY, FYNNEI. The DNA of the CDR3 is TGTGCCAGCAGTCAAGTACAGGGAAGCTCTGGAAACACCATATATTTT. Amino acids: CASSQVQGSSGNTIYF.

At least ten counts were recorded for this clonotype. V usage is TRBV12-3 or TRBV12-4 and J usage is TRBJ2-7; D perhaps matches TRBD1 (6 bases). Trimming pared 2 bases from V and 2 bases from J, leaving 13 bases between. The length of the CDR3 is 15 residues. The CDR3 DNA follows: TGTGCCAGCAGTTTATTTCAGGGGCGCCCCTACGAGCAGTACTTC. This gives the protein CASSLFQGRPYEQYF.

This clonotype has at least ten counts. This sequence joins TRBV5-1 and TRBJ1-4; D unresolved. The CDR3 length is 15 residues. Deletions cut 4 bases from V and 6 bases from J, with 16 bases between. Germline V gene data show CDR1 as SGHRS and CDR2 as YFSETQ. The CDR3 loop reads CASSLGGFWDEKLFF. The CDR3 DNA follows: TGCGCCAGCAGCCTAGGTGGGTTCTGGGATGAAAAACTGTTTTTT.

This clonotype turned up a few times. This chain uses TRBV7-8 with TRBJ1-2; TRBD1 matches at 9 bases. CDR3 size: 16 residues. The germline V gene has CDR1 SGHVS and CDR2 FQNEAQ. V shed 7 bases, J shed 8 bases, and the junction held 17 bases outside the gene matches. CDR3 nucleotide sequence: TGTGCCAGCACCGAGGGACACAGGGGGCCCCAAAGGGGCTACACCTTC. This encodes CASTEGHRGPQRGYTF.

In its sample, this clonotype was seen many times. The chain is built from TRBV7-7 and TRBJ2-2; 7 positions match TRBD1. Trimming took 6 bases from V and 5 from J; bases not matched to a gene: 3. CDR1 and CDR2 from the germline V gene are SSHAT and FNYEAQ (reference sequence). CDR3 length equals 13 residues. CDR3 sequence (DNA): TGTGCCAGCAGTCCAGGGGGTACCGGGGAGCTGTTTTTT. Protein sequence: CASSPGGTGELFF.

This clonotype was observed many times. In DNA, the CDR3 is TGCGCCAGCAGCTTGAGTCTGAACCGCTACGAGCAGTACTTC. Amino acid sequence: CASSLSLNRYEQYF. This chain uses TRBV5-1 with TRBJ2-7; D is uncertain. The CDR3 extends over 14 amino acids. CDR1 is SGHRS and CDR2 is YFSETQ in the germline V gene. V lost 1 base and J lost 3, with 11 bases in between.

This clonotype has at least ten counts. The chain carries TRBV12-3 or TRBV12-4 and TRBJ2-7; the D gene is possibly TRBD1 (5 bases). The CDR3 extends over 14 amino acids. Trimming removed 2 bases from V and 4 bases from J, with 12 bases in between. The CDR3: CASSLSRAAYEQYF. The CDR3 DNA sequence: TGTGCCAGCAGTTTATCCAGGGCCGCATACGAGCAGTACTTC.

This clonotype was counted ten times or more. The chain employs TRBV7-8 and TRBJ2-2; D perhaps matches TRBD1 (6 bases). V was clipped by 0 bases and J by 6 bases, with 8 bases between them. CDR1 is SGHVS, CDR2 FQNEAQ, per germline. This CDR3 has 14 residues. CDR3 amino acids: CASSLATGPGELFF. CDR3 DNA sequence: TGTGCCAGCAGCTTAGCTACAGGGCCCGGGGAGCTGTTTTTT.

This clonotype was found many times. The chain is built from TRBV25-1 and TRBJ2-3; weak D call: TRBD2 (6 bases). Trimming stripped 3 bases from V and 5 bases from J, with 12 bases between. Per the germline V gene, CDR1 is MGHDK and CDR2 is SYGVNS. The CDR3 contains 14 residues. The CDR3 DNA sequence: TGTGCCAGCAGTGAGACTAGTACGGTAGATACGCAGTATTTT. Translated, it gives CASSETSTVDTQYF. The full variable domain, with the rest looked up from reference TRBV25-1 and TRBJ2-3, is EADIYQTPRYLVIGTGKKITLECSQTMGHDKMYWYQQDPGMELHLIHYSYGVNSTEKGDLSSESTVSRIRTEHFPLTLESARPSHTSQYLCASSETSTVDTQYFGPGTRLTVL.

This clonotype was seen ten or more times. The rearrangement uses TRBV11-2 and TRBJ1-3; TRBD1 agrees at 8 bases. The CDR3 runs to 11 residues. Germline V gene lookup returns CDR1 SGHAT and CDR2 FQNNGV. V was clipped by 8 bases and J by 8 bases; unmatched bases: 2. In DNA form, the CDR3 reads TGTGCCAGCGGACAGGGTGACACCATATATTTT. This sequence encodes CASGQGDTIYF.

The chain uses TRBV2 and TRBJ2-1; D is unclear. The V end was cut by 1 base, the J end by 9 bases, with 16 bases between. Germline values: CDR1 SNHLY, CDR2 FYNNEI. This CDR3 is 15 amino acids long. CDR3 amino acids: CASSEEIWRYTEQFF. CDR3 nucleotide sequence: TGTGCCAGCAGTGAAGAAATCTGGAGATATACTGAGCAGTTCTTC.

This clonotype was found many times. The chain joins TRBV6-5 to TRBJ2-7; possible D gene TRBD2, 6 bases. V lost 2 bases, J lost 2 bases, and 13 bases lay in between. Germline V gives CDR1 MNHEY, CDR2 SVGAGI. The CDR3 totals 15 residues. The DNA of the CDR3 is TGTGCCAGCAGTTACGGGGACTTCCAAACCTACGAGCAGTACTTC. It translates to CASSYGDFQTYEQYF.

This clonotype has a count of ten or more. V is TRBV18 and J is TRBJ1-1, with 7 bases fitting TRBD1. Germline CDR1 and CDR2: KGHSH and LQKENI. V lost 6 bases and J lost 1; bases outside the gene matches: 5. This CDR3 has 14 residues. The chain's CDR3 is CASSHGTANTEAFF. The CDR3 region has the DNA TGTGCCAGCTCGCATGGGACAGCGAACACTGAAGCTTTCTTT.